This is a list of T cell receptor beta chains from one sample in a study of T-cell memory formation after mild COVID-19. TCRdb called the 5' RACE reads again in MiXCR, with one record for every CDR3 protein. The sample has 550,000 to 600,000 distinct CDR3 sequences; roughly 20% are singletons. Sequencing was performed on PBMCs or a T cell subset sorted from them (not recorded which). The receptor source for this set is an adult woman who had mild COVID-19 (a few samples of this study predate the infection). Cell type and time point are not known. Each CDR3 is given with its conserved first and last residue. The order of the fields is clone size, D gene, V gene, J gene, CDR3 length, CDR3 DNA, CDR3 protein. A D gene is named only where the DNA matches it firmly. The size entry is marked missing in some rows and otherwise reads once, few, many or a size class.

.	.	TRBV28	TRBJ1-1	11	TGTGCCAGCAGTGGGGGCAGAGAAGCTTTCTTT	CASSGGREAFF
.	TRBD1	TRBV7-9	TRBJ2-4	14	TGTGCCAGCAGCTTGACAGGGGTTGGAAACATTCAGTACTTC	CASSLTGVGNIQYF
few	.	TRBV20-1	TRBJ1-4	13	TGCAGTGCTCGGGGGCGTCGGGATGAAAAACTGTTTTTT	CSARGRRDEKLFF
.	.	TRBV7-2	TRBJ2-3	14	TGTGCCAGCAGCTTGGGCAGGGGTTCAGATACGCAGTATTTT	CASSLGRGSDTQYF
.	TRBD2	TRBV20-1	TRBJ2-7	14	TGCAGTGCCGCACCCACACCGGCGGGGGACGAGCAGTACTTC	CSAAPTPAGDEQYF
.	TRBD2	TRBV9	TRBJ2-1	16	TGTGCCAGCAGCGTAGGGCGCCTAGCGGGAGGCGATGAGCAGTTCTTC	CASSVGRLAGGDEQFF
few	.	TRBV11-2	TRBJ2-7	15	TGTGCCAGCAGCTTACGGCGGGGGCTAATCTACGAGCAGTACTTC	CASSLRRGLIYEQYF
.	TRBD2	TRBV7-2	TRBJ2-1	16	TGTGCCAGCAGATTAGGGGGGTCTAGCGGGAGGTATGAGCAGTTCTTC	CASRLGGSSGRYEQFF
few	TRBD2	TRBV6-5	TRBJ2-2	12	TGTGCCAGCACCCCGGGGGGCGGGGAGCTGTTTTTT	CASTPGGGELFF
.	TRBD2	TRBV5-1	TRBJ2-3	16	TGCGCCAGTGGGACTAGCGGGGGCAGTATGGCAGATACGCAGTATTTT	CASGTSGGSMADTQYF
.	.	TRBV10-3	TRBJ2-2	14	TGCGGGGTACTTAGCGGAATGAACACCGGGGAGCTGTTTTTT	CGVLSGMNTGELFF
.	TRBD1	TRBV24-1	TRBJ1-2	15	TGTGCCACCAGTGATCCCGGGACAGAATTCTATGGCTACACCTTC	CATSDPGTEFYGYTF
.	TRBD1	TRBV6-5	TRBJ1-5	15	TGTGCCAGCAGTCCAGGGGACAGGGGCCATCAGCCCCAGCATTTT	CASSPGDRGHQPQHF
.	TRBD2	TRBV12-3/TRBV12-4	TRBJ2-5	18	TGTGCCAGCAGTACAGGACTAGCGGGGGGCCATGGTATAGAGACCCAGTACTTC	CASSTGLAGGHGIETQYF
.	.	TRBV5-4	TRBJ1-4	11	TGTGCCATTGGGACTAATGAAAAACTGTTTTTT	CAIGTNEKLFF
.	.	TRBV5-6	TRBJ2-5	13	TGTGCCAGCAGCTTGGACTTCCAAGAGACCCAGTACTTC	CASSLDFQETQYF
.	.	TRBV7-6	TRBJ2-2	14	TGTGCCAGCAGCCTGGAACCACAGACCGGGGAGCTGTTTTTT	CASSLEPQTGELFF
few	.	TRBV4-3	TRBJ2-3	15	TGCGCCAGCAGCCAAGATGTCACAGTCACAGATACGCAGTATTTT	CASSQDVTVTDTQYF
few	TRBD1	TRBV7-6	TRBJ2-1	15	TGTGCCAGCAGCAATAGGGGACAGGGGGACAATGAGCAGTTCTTC	CASSNRGQGDNEQFF
.	.	TRBV7-9	TRBJ1-1	15	TGTGCCAGCGCGCACCCTTCGCCCCGTGGGACTGAAGCTTTCTTT	CASAHPSPRGTEAFF
few	.	TRBV5-1	TRBJ2-3	13	TGCGCCAGCAGCTTGAGGGAGACAGATACGCAGTATTTT	CASSLRETDTQYF
few	TRBD1	TRBV6-5	TRBJ1-2	14	TGTGCCAGCAGTTACGATGGGACAGGGGATGGCTACACCTTC	CASSYDGTGDGYTF
few	TRBD1	TRBV4-1	TRBJ2-5	17	TGCGCCAGCAGCCAAGAAATCGGGACAGCCTTCCAAGAGACCCAGTACTTC	CASSQEIGTAFQETQYF
.	.	TRBV5-6	TRBJ2-7	15	TGTGCCAGCAGCCCTGGACAGCGGCGGACCTACGAGAAGTACTTC	CASSPGQRRTYEKYF
few	TRBD1	TRBV4-3	TRBJ2-1	15	TGCGCCAGCAGCCAGGGACAGGGCTCCTACAATGAGCAGTTCTTC	CASSQGQGSYNEQFF
.	TRBD2	TRBV15	TRBJ2-5	16	TGTGCCACCAGCAGAGTTGGCGGGAGGGCCGAAGAGACCCAGTACTTC	CATSRVGGRAEETQYF
few	TRBD2	TRBV12-3/TRBV12-4	TRBJ2-5	14	TGTGCCAGCAGTTTTATTAGCGGGGAAGAGACCCAGTACTTC	CASSFISGEETQYF
few	.	TRBV2	TRBJ1-5	14	TGTGCCAGCAGTGCCGAGAGGCCCGGACAGCCCCAGCATTTT	CASSAERPGQPQHF
.	TRBD1	TRBV5-1	TRBJ1-1	16	TGCGCCAGCAGCTTGGGGAGCAGGGGGATGTTACCTGAAGCTTTCTTT	CASSLGSRGMLPEAFF
many	TRBD2	TRBV2	TRBJ2-3	15	TGTGCCAGCAGTAAAGCGGGGCCTTCCACGGGTACGCAGTATTTT	CASSKAGPSTGTQYF
.	.	TRBV10-3	TRBJ1-3	12	TGTGCCATCATGGACGTTGGAAACACCATATATTTT	CAIMDVGNTIYF
few	.	TRBV30	TRBJ2-1	15	TGTGCCTGGAGAGGACGCCATGGGTCCTACAATGAGCAGTTCTTC	CAWRGRHGSYNEQFF